The present TCR beta chain was sequenced within a study of PD-1 blockade in classical Hodgkin lymphoma. Indicated time point: cycle 4 day 1 (C4D1), after around six weeks of nivolumab. All trial patients relapsed after autologous stem cell transplantation. TCRdb keeps only in-frame clones here, not all; method: immunoSEQ multiplex PCR. The sample records more than 75,000 clones, about 93% being singletons. Germline CDR1 reads LNHNV; CDR2 reads YYDKDF (reference sequence). The CDR3 is made up of 18 amino acids. After removal of 0 bases from V and 0 bases from J, the junction contained 8 bases not matched to a gene.

Source: peripheral blood mononuclear cells (PBMCs), taken before the fourth cycle of nivolumab. This receptor was obtained from a human donor with classical Hodgkin lymphoma. The J gene is TRBJ2-1, the V gene TRBV15, with 7 bases identical to TRBD2. In nucleotides, the CDR3 is TGTGCCACCAGCAGAGATCGATCGGGAGGAGGCTCCTACAATGAGCAGTTCTTC. It translates to CATSRDRSGGGSYNEQFF.